This T cell receptor (beta chain) was found in a study of Ad26.COV2.S vaccination and SARS-CoV-2 variants. Overall study: Enrolled in COV1001, the donor was in the Ad26.COV2.S trial arm, which received the vaccine. Doses of Ad26.COV2.S were injected into muscle once or twice, 56 days apart.

Remarks on this clone: Its antigen is currently unknown.

This CDR3 has 14 amino acids. CDR1 is SGHDT, CDR2 YYEEEE, per germline. V shed 2 bases and J shed 0 bases, with 8 bases lying between them. General study findings and limits: Total T cell responses may have been underestimated by the TCR breadth and depth analyses. Recipients of either vaccine or placebo displayed similar breadth of non-spike TCRs.

Treatment: roughly 20 received Ad26.COV2.S at low or high dose, single or two shots; about 5 received placebo; per-sample allocation not given. Sampling was done on day 63 after the first vaccine or placebo injection. Data came from immunoSEQ multiplex PCR; TCRdb stores just in-frame clones and leaves some out. The sample shows more than 300,000 clones, around 81% of them seen only once. This sequence originates from a person between 18 and 65 years old who received the Ad26.COV2.S COVID-19 vaccine or a placebo. This specimen consisted of peripheral blood, obtained in a trial of Ad26.COV2.S vaccine versus placebo. The genes are TRBV5-6 and TRBJ1-2, with D unclear. CDR3 bases: TGTGCCAGCAGCTTAAAGATTTCTAACTATGGCTACACCTTC. Protein sequence: CASSLKISNYGYTF.